A single sample is the source of the 10 T cell receptor beta chains below, sequenced in a study of molecular identifiers for immune sequencing clone quantification. In TCRdb, the PCR reads were re-called with MiXCR into one record per CDR3 protein. Of about 330,000 distinct CDR3 sequences listed, over 20% are singletons. The sample was naive CD8+ T cells from blood, with Jurkat cell RNA spiked in. Subset denoted: FACS-sorted CD8+CD4-CCR7+CD45RA+ naive T cells. The receptors shown here come from a human donor in good health. Some libraries in this study had Jurkat cell RNA spiked in.

Many counts were recorded for this clonotype. J is TRBJ1-5 and V is TRBV15; no clear D gene. The CDR3 runs to 14 residues. CDR1 LNHNV and CDR2 YYDKDF come from the germline V gene (reference sequence). The V and J ends lost 6 bases and 0 bases respectively, with 9 bases between them. CDR3 region: CATRQLNSNQPQHF. As DNA, the CDR3 is TGTGCCACCAGGCAGCTTAATAGCAATCAGCCCCAGCATTTT.

In this sample, this clonotype turned up many times. The V call is TRBV5-4, the J call TRBJ1-1; D is unclear. Trimming took off 5 bases at V and 5 bases at J, with 10 bases between the two ends. The germline V gene has CDR1 SGHNT and CDR2 YYREEE (reference sequence). The CDR3 runs 12 residues. The CDR3 loop is CASSSGITEAFF. The CDR3 DNA follows: TGTGCCAGCAGTTCAGGAATAACTGAAGCTTTCTTT. The full variable domain, with the rest looked up from reference TRBV5-4 and TRBJ1-1, is ETGVTQSPTHLIKTRGQQVTLRCSSQSGHNTVSWYQQALGQGPQFIFQYYREEENGRGNFPPRFSGLQFPNYSSELNVNALELDDSALYLCASSSGITEAFFGQGTRLTVV.

A few counts support this clonotype. The V gene is TRBV6-5, the J gene TRBJ1-1, with a tentative D call TRBD1 (5 bases). The CDR3 has 12 amino acids. From germline, CDR1 is MNHEY and CDR2 SVGAGI. Between the trimmed V and J ends, which lost 8 bases and 3 bases, there was a span of 10 bases. CDR3 DNA sequence: TGTGCCAGCCTCGGGACCTACACTGAAGCTTTCTTT. Translating it yields CASLGTYTEAFF.

A single count supports this clonotype. Because the CDR3 is missing its conserved closing phenylalanine or tryptophan, this is likely a read error. The chain employs TRBV7-9 and TRBJ2-7; D gene unclear. Germline V gene sequence: CDR1 SEHNR, CDR2 FQNEAQ (reference sequence). CDR3 length equals 14 residues. V shed 2 bases and J shed 2 bases, with 10 bases lying between them. The CDR3 nucleotides read TGTGCCAGCAGCTTACCCGGCGCCCCCTACGAGCAGTACATC. Translated, it gives CASSLPGAPYEQYI.

This clonotype was picked up many times. The chain has TRBV29-1 and TRBJ1-2, with D possibly being TRBD1 (5 bases). CDR3 length: 12 amino acids. Germline V gives CDR1 SQVTM, CDR2 ANQGSEA. The V gene lost 5 bases and the J gene lost 0 bases, with 7 bases spanning the gap. In DNA form, the CDR3 reads TGCAGCGTTCTGACAGCTAACTATGGCTACACCTTC. Translation: CSVLTANYGYTF.

Notes on this clonotype: This may stem from a read error, because a much larger clone lies one nucleotide away. The chain combines TRBV29-1 with TRBJ2-7; D may be TRBD2 (6 bases). The CDR3 consists of 14 residues. Germline V CDR1 and CDR2: SQVTM, ANQGSEA. The CDR3 region has the DNA TGCGGCGTTGAAATCCCAGGCCGGGGGTACGAGCAGTACTTC. Amino acids: CGVEIPGRGYEQYF.

This clonotype showed up many times. The rearrangement links TRBV4-3 to TRBJ2-7; maybe TRBD1 (8 bases). Trimming left V 0 bases short and J 4 bases short, with 22 bases between. Germline V gives CDR1 LGHNA, CDR2 YSLEER. CDR3 length: 18 amino acids. CDR3 amino acids: CASSQDLDLGQGGYEQYF. In DNA form, the CDR3 reads TGCGCCAGCAGCCAAGACCTCGACCTTGGACAGGGAGGGTACGAGCAGTACTTC.

V gene TRBV28 combines with J gene TRBJ2-7; TRBD2 matches at 7 bases. After removal of 6 bases from V and 6 bases from J, the junction contained 14 bases not matched to a gene. The CDR3 is 15 residues long. Germline lookup yields CDR1 MDHEN and CDR2 SYDVKM. The CDR3 reads CASSLGAGEGREQYF. The CDR3 DNA sequence: TGTGCCAGCAGCCTAGGGGCGGGAGAGGGGCGCGAGCAGTACTTC.

The chain employs TRBV27 and TRBJ2-3, with 8 bases aligning to TRBD1. Germline assignment: CDR1 MNHEY and CDR2 SMNVEV (reference sequence). The CDR3 is 16 amino acids. V shed 2 bases, J shed 3 bases, and the junction held 7 bases outside the gene matches. The DNA of the CDR3 is TGTGCCAGCAGTTTACAGGGGGCCGTCCCGACAGATACGCAGTATTTT. Protein sequence: CASSLQGAVPTDTQYF.

The table lists this clonotype with many counts. The CDR3 sequence is CSARRMNTEAFF. CDR3 bases: TGCAGCGCTAGGCGAATGAACACTGAAGCTTTCTTT. This chain links TRBV29-1 with TRBJ1-1; no reliable D call. The CDR3 is 12 residues long. Germline CDR1 and CDR2: SQVTM and ANQGSEA. V was trimmed by 7 bases and J by 0 bases, leaving 9 bases between them.